One and the same sample provided the 26 T cell receptor beta chains below, sequenced in a study of cytomegalovirus exposure and HLA in healthy donors. This PCR relied on a set of 60 Vbeta primers and 13 Jbeta primers. The method was immunoSEQ multiplex PCR; TCRdb's version includes in-frame clones alone and lacks a portion of them. This sample yields hundreds of thousands of clones, of which 85% to 90% are seen a single time; 2% to 3% belongs to the top ten. Sequenced input: PBMCs. All receptors come from a woman under 30 in good health and CMV-seronegative.

In this sample, this clone turned up once. The J gene is TRBJ2-5, the V gene TRBV7-2, with 8 bases that match TRBD2. The ends lost 5 bases at V and 2 bases at J; junction bases unmatched: 10. Germline V gives CDR1 SGHTA, CDR2 FQGNSA. The CDR3 sequence is 16 residues long. The CDR3 region has the DNA TGTGCCAGCAGCCCTAAGCGGGGGTGGGGGCAAGAGACCCAGTACTTC. As protein: CASSPKRGWGQETQYF.

V is TRBV18 and J is TRBJ2-2; maybe TRBD1 (5 bases). Per the germline V gene, CDR1 is KGHSH and CDR2 is LQKENI. This CDR3 region has 17 residues. Trimming shortened V by 3 bases and J by 4 bases, and 18 bases separated the two germline ends. CDR3 loop: CASSPITAGLSTGELFF. CDR3 nucleotides: TGTGCCAGCTCACCCATCACGGCAGGGCTGAGCACCGGGGAGCTGTTTTTT.

With respect to this clone: This specimen includes other DNA sequences encoding the same CDR3. The chain recombines TRBV27 with TRBJ1-3, with D hard to call. V lost 3 bases and J lost 4, with 7 bases in between. The CDR3 spans 13 residues. Germline assignment: CDR1 MNHEY and CDR2 SMNVEV (reference sequence). CDR3 region: CASSFRGGNTIYF. The CDR3 bases are TGTGCCAGCAGTTTCCGAGGAGGAAACACCATATATTTT.

In DNA form, the CDR3 reads TGTGCCAGCAGCTTATACCGGACAGGGGGCTCCTACGAGCAGTACTTC. Translation: CASSLYRTGGSYEQYF. The chain recombines TRBV5-6 with TRBJ2-7; 10 bases map to TRBD1. The length of the CDR3 is 16 residues. Germline CDR1 reads SGHDT; CDR2 reads YYEEEE. With V trimmed by 2 bases and J by 0 bases, 5 bases remained unmatched. Supplemented by reference TRBV5-6 and TRBJ2-7, the full variable domain reads DAGVTQSPTHLIKTRGQQVTLRCSPKSGHDTVSWYQQALGQGPQFIFQYYEEEERQRGNFPDRFSGHQFPNYSSELNVNALLLGDSALYLCASSLYRTGGSYEQYFGPGTRLTVT.

J is TRBJ2-7 and V is TRBV4-2, with D unclear. Germline V CDR1 and CDR2: LGHNA, YNFKEQ. There are 15 residues in the CDR3. V lost 5 bases, J lost 1 base, and 15 bases lay in between. CDR3 sequence (DNA): TGTGCCAGCAGCTCATACCCTACTTCGTCCTACGAGCAGTACTTC. The encoded protein is CASSSYPTSSYEQYF.

In its sample, this clone was seen once. The rearrangement uses TRBV7-8 and TRBJ2-1, with D unclear. CDR3 size: 16 residues. Germline assignment: CDR1 SGHVS and CDR2 FQNEAQ. Trimming shortened V by 0 bases and J by 3 bases, and 12 bases separated the two germline ends. CDR3 sequence: CASSLALSTGYNEQFF. CDR3 in DNA: TGTGCCAGCAGCTTAGCCCTTTCCACGGGCTACAATGAGCAGTTCTTC.

The V and J genes are TRBV7-2 and TRBJ2-3; D not resolved. The CDR3 runs 13 residues. V dropped 2 bases and J dropped 5 bases, with 8 bases sitting between them. The germline V gene encodes CDR1 SGHTA and CDR2 FQGNSA. The CDR3 DNA is TGTGCCAGCAGCTTACTGAGGAAAGATACGCAGTATTTT. It encodes CASSLLRKDTQYF.

V is TRBV27 and J is TRBJ2-2, with TRBD1 matching over 9 bases. Unmatched junction bases numbered 1, after V lost 4 bases and J lost 4 bases. This CDR3 region has 14 residues. Per germline, CDR1 MNHEY and CDR2 SMNVEV (reference sequence). The CDR3 loop reads CASSYRGPTGELFF. For the CDR3, the DNA is TGTGCCAGCAGTTACAGGGGGCCCACCGGGGAGCTGTTTTTT.

CDR3 in DNA: TGTGCCAGCAGCCAAGAAACAGGCCCTTCCTACGAGCAGTACTTC. This translates into CASSQETGPSYEQYF. V is TRBV4-2 and J is TRBJ2-7, with D possibly being TRBD1 (5 bases). Trimming cost V 0 bases and J 1 base, with 10 bases left between them. The CDR3 sequence is 15 residues long. CDR1 is LGHNA, CDR2 YNFKEQ, per germline.

The chain uses TRBV6-1 and TRBJ2-1; D unclear. Per the germline V gene, CDR1 is MNHNS and CDR2 is SASEGT. This CDR3 region has 15 residues. Trimming left V 7 bases short and J 6 bases short, with 19 bases between. CDR3 bases: TGTGCCAGCACTACCACCGGGTTCCCGTCCAATGAGCAGTTCTTC. This encodes CASTTTGFPSNEQFF.

The rearrangement joins TRBV11-2 to TRBJ2-2, with 8 bases matching TRBD2. V shed 1 base and J 1 base; nucleotides not matched to a gene: 5. The germline V gene has CDR1 SGHAT and CDR2 FQNNGV. The CDR3 totals 17 residues. The CDR3 is CASSLAGGAGNTGELFF. In DNA, the CDR3 is TGTGCCAGCAGCTTAGCCGGGGGGGCCGGGAACACCGGGGAGCTGTTTTTT.

The chain uses TRBV2 and TRBJ1-4, with 8 bases aligning to TRBD1. Germline V gene sequence: CDR1 SNHLY, CDR2 FYNNEI. J gave up 10 bases and V 5 bases, and 12 bases lay outside the gene matches. This CDR3 contains 15 residues. Here the CDR3 reads CASSFGQGQGGKLFF. The CDR3 region has the DNA TGTGCCAGCAGTTTCGGACAGGGCCAAGGGGGAAAACTGTTTTTT.

In this sample, this clone turned up a few times. The chain is built from TRBV2 and TRBJ2-3, with TRBD2 matching 12 bases. There are 15 residues in the CDR3. J lost 4 bases, V lost 8 bases, and 7 bases had no gene match. Germline CDR1 SNHLY, CDR2 FYNNEI. CDR3 in DNA: TGTGCCAGCGTTCCGACTAGCGGGGGCCCAGATACGCAGTATTTT. Encoded protein: CASVPTSGGPDTQYF.

This clone was picked up a small number of times. The chain joins TRBV27 to TRBJ2-7; TRBD1 is a possible D gene (5 bases). V dropped 3 bases and J dropped 7 bases, with 10 bases sitting between them. CDR1 is MNHEY, CDR2 SMNVEV, per germline (reference sequence). This CDR3 is 12 amino acids long. The CDR3 DNA is TGTGCCAGCAGTTTCAAGGGGTGGGAGCAGTACTTC. It specifies CASSFKGWEQYF.

This clone was detected a few times. V gene TRBV18 combines with J gene TRBJ2-1; TRBD2 is a possible D gene (6 bases). V lost 2 bases, J lost 5 bases, and 16 bases lay in between. The germline V gene encodes CDR1 KGHSH and CDR2 LQKENI. This CDR3 region has 16 residues. DNA of the CDR3: TGTGCCAGCTCACCAAAGATCATGGACTACGACAATGAGCAGTTCTTC. Its protein product is CASSPKIMDYDNEQFF.

The chain employs TRBV29-1 and TRBJ1-1; D is possibly TRBD1 (5 bases). This CDR3 spans 10 amino acids. Trimming left V 4 bases short and J 11 bases short, with 11 bases between. CDR1 is SQVTM, CDR2 ANQGSEA, per germline. CDR3 in DNA: TGCAGCGTTGGGGGGGAAGAGGCTTTCTTT. Translating it yields CSVGGEEAFF.

This clone showed up just a few times. V usage is TRBV5-4 and J usage is TRBJ1-2, with TRBD1 matching over 7 bases. Germline V CDR1 and CDR2: SGHNT, YYREEE (reference sequence). The trim removed 3 bases at V and 4 bases at J, leaving 6 bases unmatched. The CDR3 loop spans 14 amino acids. CDR3 in DNA: TGTGCCAGCAGCTCCCGACAGGGCATCTATGGCTACACCTTC. It translates to CASSSRQGIYGYTF.

This chain uses TRBV11-2 with TRBJ2-3, with 9 bases that match TRBD2. Germline V gene sequence: CDR1 SGHAT, CDR2 FQNNGV. The CDR3 totals 15 residues. The V and J ends lost 1 base and 4 bases, in that order; junction bases with no gene match: 3. CDR3 nucleotide sequence: TGTGCCAGCAGCTTAGGAGCGGGGGGTTCAGATACGCAGTATTTT. Translated, it gives CASSLGAGGSDTQYF.

J is TRBJ2-2 and V is TRBV2, with TRBD1 matching over 9 bases. Germline lookup yields CDR1 SNHLY and CDR2 FYNNEI. The CDR3 consists of 16 residues. V gave up 7 bases and J gave up 3 bases; unmatched junction bases: 9. As DNA, the CDR3 is TGTGCCAGCAAAAACCCCCGGACAGGGGACACCGGGGAGCTGTTTTTT. Residues: CASKNPRTGDTGELFF.

This clone appeared once. The chain recombines TRBV7-8 with TRBJ2-3; tentatively, D is TRBD2 (5 bases). The V and J ends lost 7 bases and 0 bases respectively, with 8 bases between them. Germline-derived CDR1 and CDR2 are SGHVS and FQNEAQ. This CDR3 has 13 residues. The chain's CDR3 is CASTSPSTDTQYF. CDR3 nucleotides: TGTGCCAGCACTAGCCCTAGCACAGATACGCAGTATTTT.

This chain connects TRBV6-6 to TRBJ2-7; D call uncertain. CDR3 length: 16 amino acids. V was clipped by 0 bases and J by 6 bases, with 18 bases between them. Looked up from germline, CDR1 is MNHNY and CDR2 is SVGAGI (reference sequence). The CDR3 here is CASSYSNLGLNCEQYF. CDR3 DNA: TGTGCCAGCAGTTACTCGAATCTGGGCCTGAACTGCGAGCAGTACTTC.

V is TRBV4-2 and J is TRBJ2-3; maybe TRBD2 (7 bases). The CDR3 has 16 residues. V shed 7 bases and J shed 0 bases, with 17 bases lying between them. CDR1 is LGHNA, CDR2 YNFKEQ, per germline. The CDR3: CASNQEAGASTDTQYF. DNA for the CDR3: TGTGCCAGCAATCAAGAGGCGGGGGCTAGCACAGATACGCAGTATTTT.

Comments on this clone: Within the sample, other DNA sequences also encode this same CDR3. The rearrangement joins TRBV25-1 to TRBJ2-3, with D unresolved. From germline, CDR1 is MGHDK and CDR2 SYGVNS. Trimming shortened V by 4 bases and J by 2 bases, and 13 bases separated the two germline ends. CDR3 length equals 15 residues. CDR3 nucleotide sequence: TGTGCCAGCAGTGCAACCGGTGGTTACACAGATACGCAGTATTTT. Translation: CASSATGGYTDTQYF.

The sample holds one count of this clone. The rearrangement joins TRBV10-3 to TRBJ2-7; 7 bases are a match to TRBD2. In germline, CDR1 is ENHRY, CDR2 SYGVKD. V gave up 6 bases and J gave up 2 bases; unmatched junction bases: 7. There are 14 residues in the CDR3. The CDR3 DNA reads TGTGCCATCAGCCTAACCGGGACTACCTACGAGCAGTACTTC. Protein: CAISLTGTTYEQYF.

The gene calls are TRBV14 and TRBJ1-2, with D uncertain. The V gene lost 3 bases and the J gene lost 8 bases, with 10 bases spanning the gap. This CDR3 is built from 12 residues. Germline lookup yields CDR1 SGHDN and CDR2 FVKESK. The CDR3 loop reads CASSQTVGGYTF. The CDR3 DNA reads as TGTGCCAGCAGCCAGACGGTCGGGGGCTACACCTTC. Filled out from reference TRBV14 and TRBJ1-2, the complete variable domain reads EAGVTQFPSHSVIEKGQTVTLRCDPISGHDNLYWYRRVMGKEIKFLLHFVKESKQDESGMPNNRFLAERTGGTYSTLKVQPAELEDSGVYFCASSQTVGGYTFGSGTRLTVV.

The chain links TRBV7-9 to TRBJ2-5; D is perhaps TRBD1 (5 bases). TRBJ2-7 explains the end of the DNA better; the J call may be wrong. This CDR3 contains 16 residues. Germline CDR1 SEHNR, CDR2 FQNEAQ (reference sequence). The CDR3 DNA is TGTGCCAGCAGCTTAGCGGGCCCAGGGAAGTTGGACGAGCAGTACTTC. Its protein is CASSLAGPGKLDEQYF.